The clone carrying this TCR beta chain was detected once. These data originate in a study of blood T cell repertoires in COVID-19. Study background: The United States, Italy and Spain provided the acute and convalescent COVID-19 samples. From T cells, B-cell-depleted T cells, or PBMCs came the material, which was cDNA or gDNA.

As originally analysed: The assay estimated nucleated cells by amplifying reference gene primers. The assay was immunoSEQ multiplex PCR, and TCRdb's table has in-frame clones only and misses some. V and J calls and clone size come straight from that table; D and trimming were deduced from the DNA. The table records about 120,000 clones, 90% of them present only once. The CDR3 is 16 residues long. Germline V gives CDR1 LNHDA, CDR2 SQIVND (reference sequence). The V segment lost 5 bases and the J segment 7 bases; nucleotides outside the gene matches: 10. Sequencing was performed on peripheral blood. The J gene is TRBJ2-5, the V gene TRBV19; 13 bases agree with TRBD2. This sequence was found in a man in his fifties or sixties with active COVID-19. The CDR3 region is CASSEGLAGALGTQYF. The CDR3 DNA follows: TGTGCCAGTAGTGAAGGACTAGCGGGGGCCTTAGGGACCCAGTACTTC.